One and the same sample provided the 5 T cell receptor beta chains below, sequenced in a study of OX40 agonist ivuxolimab in advanced cancers. Profiling relied on immunoSEQ multiplex PCR, and the TCRdb table lists in-frame clones only, not all of them. The sample holds 77,000 or so clones, about 84% seen once. The sequencing here drew on CD4+ or CD8+ T cells sorted from blood, taken in a trial of the OX40 agonist ivuxolimab. These TCRs come from an adult with an advanced solid tumor such as melanoma, head and neck, liver or kidney cancer.

The rearrangement uses TRBV5-4 and TRBJ2-1; possible D gene TRBD2, 6 bases. Looked up from germline, CDR1 is SGHNT and CDR2 is YYREEE (reference sequence). This CDR3 has 14 amino acids. V was clipped by 3 bases and J by 11 bases, with 18 bases between them. This chain's CDR3 is CASSSAGSLGKQFF. The CDR3 DNA reads as TGTGCCAGCAGCTCCGCCGGGAGCTTGGGAAAGCAGTTCTTC.

The chain joins TRBV2 to TRBJ1-6, with unresolved D. CDR1 is SNHLY and CDR2 is FYNNEI in the germline V gene. V lost 7 bases to trimming and J lost 11 bases, with 6 bases between them. The length of the CDR3 is 10 residues. CDR3 amino acids: CASTYPPLHF. As DNA, the CDR3 is TGTGCCAGCACTTACCCACCCCTCCACTTT.

V and J are TRBV28 and TRBJ2-7, with D perhaps TRBD1 (5 bases). Germline V gene sequence: CDR1 MDHEN, CDR2 SYDVKM. The CDR3 totals 14 residues. Trimming removed 3 bases at V and 8 bases at J, with 17 bases between. CDR3 residues: CASSFSSREGKQYF. In nucleotides, the CDR3 is TGTGCCAGCAGTTTTTCTTCCAGGGAAGGGAAGCAGTACTTC.

This sequence joins TRBV9 and TRBJ2-7, with TRBD2 matching 7 bases. Germline V gene sequence: CDR1 SGDLS, CDR2 YYNGEE. The CDR3 is made up of 14 amino acids. Trimming at V came to 0 bases and at J to 2 bases, leaving 2 bases not matched to a gene. The CDR3 bases are TGTGCCAGCAGCGTAGGGACTAGTCCCTACGAGCAGTACTTC. Protein: CASSVGTSPYEQYF.

The chain carries TRBV6-5 and TRBJ2-1; possibly TRBD1 for D (6 bases). Germline-derived CDR1 and CDR2 are MNHEY and SVGAGI. With 6 bases removed from V and 2 bases from J, the gap between germline ends came to 8 bases. This CDR3 is built from 13 residues. The CDR3 region is CASRRDTYNEQFF. The CDR3 nucleotides read TGTGCCAGCAGACGGGACACCTACAATGAGCAGTTCTTC.